The next 15 T cell receptor beta chains were all read from a single sample in a study of T cells in Graves' hyperthyroidism and ophthalmopathy. Authors of the study amplified TCR beta CDR3 regions from RNA transcripts. A first-round RT-PCR of the TCR CDR3 used the HTBI primer set. One entry per CDR3 protein, called by TCRdb with MiXCR from the multiplex PCR reads. The sample comprises under 250,000 distinct CDR3 sequences, almost 25% of which are singletons, and roughly 32% rests with the top ten. The sample taken for sequencing was blood. The receptors come from a woman aged 40 to 50 with Graves' ophthalmopathy.

The genes are TRBV6-1 and TRBJ1-2, with D tentatively TRBD1 (5 bases). Per the germline V gene, CDR1 is MNHNS and CDR2 is SASEGT. The CDR3 contains 14 residues. V was cut by 4 bases and J by 2 bases, with 11 bases left in between. This CDR3 reads CASSATAENYGYTF. CDR3 DNA sequence: TGTGCCAGCAGTGCGACAGCGGAAAACTATGGCTACACCTTC.

The sample holds many counts of this clonotype. J is TRBJ2-7 and V is TRBV6-5; D call uncertain. V lost 3 bases to trimming and J lost 6 bases, with 12 bases between them. CDR3 length: 13 residues. Germline V gives CDR1 MNHEY, CDR2 SVGAGI. The CDR3 region is CASSYRRVGEQYF. As DNA, the CDR3 is TGTGCCAGCAGTTATCGCCGGGTGGGCGAGCAGTACTTC.

This clonotype has ten or more counts. V gene TRBV21-1 combines with J gene TRBJ2-3; TRBD2 is the table's D call, not checked against the DNA. TRBV21-1 is a pseudogene. CDR3 length: 19 amino acids. The CDR3 loop is CASSPKGTSGRGGTDTQYF. CDR3 coding DNA: TGTGCCAGCTCCCCAAAGGGAACTAGCGGGAGAGGGGGGACAGATACGCAGTATTTT.

This clonotype was observed at least ten times. The rearrangement links TRBV29-1 to TRBJ2-7, with D perhaps given as TRBD1 or TRBD2 (6 bases each). CDR3 length: 12 amino acids. Trimming cost V 1 base and J 5 bases, with 9 bases left between them. The V gene's germline CDR1 is SQVTM and CDR2 ANQGSEA. The CDR3 is CSVEVRGDEQYF. CDR3 DNA: TGCAGCGTTGAAGTTAGGGGGGACGAGCAGTACTTC.

This clonotype was observed at least ten times. V and J are TRBV6-2 or TRBV6-3 and TRBJ2-7, with no clear D. Germline V gene lookup returns CDR1 MNHEY and CDR2 SVGEGT. Trimming shortened V by 0 bases and J by 0 bases, and 12 bases separated the two germline ends. The CDR3 spans 16 residues. CDR3 coding DNA: TGTGCCAGCAGTTACTCGAACCGAGAAAGCTCCTACGAGCAGTACTTC. It yields the protein CASSYSNRESSYEQYF.

This clonotype was counted ten times or more. The V gene is TRBV5-1, the J gene TRBJ1-1; unclear D gene. The CDR3 has 15 residues. In germline, CDR1 is SGHRS, CDR2 YFSETQ. V was cut by 4 bases and J by 1 base, with 14 bases left in between. As DNA, the CDR3 is TGCGCCAGCAGCCCGACCTTCGGTCAGAACACTGAAGCTTTCTTT. Its protein product is CASSPTFGQNTEAFF.

This clonotype came up many times. The V call is TRBV28, the J call TRBJ1-1, with 9 bases identical to TRBD1. The CDR3 runs 14 residues. The germline gives CDR1 MDHEN, CDR2 SYDVKM. V lost 6 bases to trimming and J lost 0 bases; unmatched junction nucleotides: 2. CDR3 coding DNA: TGTGCCAGCAGGGACAGGGGCATGAACACTGAAGCTTTCTTT. Protein: CASRDRGMNTEAFF.

Many counts were recorded for this clonotype. The chain is built from TRBV27 and TRBJ1-5, with D possibly being TRBD1 (6 bases). CDR1 and CDR2 from the germline V gene are MNHEY and SMNVEV (reference sequence). The length of the CDR3 is 18 residues. With 6 bases removed from V and 0 bases from J, the gap between germline ends came to 21 bases. CDR3 DNA: TGTGCCAGCAGACAAAACGGGGGGGCCCGAATTAGCAATCAGCCCCAGCATTTT. The encoded protein is CASRQNGGARISNQPQHF.

In its sample, this clonotype was seen many times. In DNA, the CDR3 is TGTGCCAGCAGCCCGGGAGAAGGGGTGGCGGAAGCTTTCTTT. Its translation is CASSPGEGVAEAFF. The chain recombines TRBV5-5 with TRBJ1-1; D is possibly TRBD1 (5 bases). From germline, CDR1 is SGHKS and CDR2 YYEKEE (reference sequence). Deletions cut 4 bases from V and 8 bases from J, with 18 bases between. The CDR3 runs 14 residues.

The rearrangement joins TRBV9 to TRBJ2-3; 10 bases fit TRBD2. Per germline, CDR1 SGDLS and CDR2 YYNGEE. This CDR3 contains 17 residues. V gave up 4 bases and J gave up 2 bases; unmatched junction bases: 10. The CDR3 sequence is CASSLGGLAVFTDTQYF. DNA for the CDR3: TGTGCCAGCAGCTTAGGTGGACTAGCGGTGTTCACAGATACGCAGTATTTT.

The genes are TRBV6-1 and TRBJ2-5; D is unclear. Germline-derived CDR1 and CDR2 are MNHNS and SASEGT. The CDR3 loop spans 14 amino acids. Between the trimmed V and J ends, which lost 5 bases and 5 bases, there was a span of 15 bases. This CDR3 reads CASSTQAIRETQYF. In DNA, the CDR3 is TGTGCCAGCAGTACCCAGGCGATTCGGGAGACCCAGTACTTC.

V gene TRBV11-2 combines with J gene TRBJ2-7; 8 bases are shared with TRBD1. Germline trimming cut 3 bases from V and 4 bases from J; bases unmatched to any gene: 8. Germline CDR1 and CDR2: SGHAT and FQNNGV. The CDR3 consists of 15 residues. This chain's CDR3 is CASSFGQGETYEQYF. Written as DNA, the CDR3 is TGTGCCAGCAGCTTTGGACAGGGCGAAACTTACGAGCAGTACTTC.

This clonotype was seen at least ten times. This chain joins TRBV5-1 and TRBJ1-1, with D perhaps matching TRBD1 (6 bases). Germline assignment: CDR1 SGHRS and CDR2 YFSETQ. V lost 1 base and J 0 bases, leaving 16 bases between the germline ends. The CDR3 extends over 17 amino acids. CDR3 region: CASSLPFRGAMNTEAFF. The CDR3 bases are TGCGCCAGCAGCTTGCCCTTCAGGGGCGCTATGAACACTGAAGCTTTCTTT.

At least ten counts were recorded for this clonotype. This rearrangement joins TRBV6-1 to TRBJ2-7; TRBD2 is a possible D gene (5 bases). The CDR3 consists of 12 residues. Germline values: CDR1 MNHNS, CDR2 SASEGT. V lost 3 bases, J lost 3 bases, and 6 bases lay in between. CDR3 residues: CASSDRDYEQYF. CDR3 nucleotide sequence: TGTGCCAGCAGTGACCGGGACTACGAGCAGTACTTC.

This clonotype appeared many times. A single base separates this from a much larger clone, so it may be a read error. As the CDR3 is not closed by the conserved phenylalanine or tryptophan, this likely results from a read error. The chain uses TRBV6-1 and TRBJ1-1; D is unclear. Deletions cut 4 bases from V and 6 bases from J, with 12 bases between. In germline, CDR1 is MNHNS, CDR2 SASEGT. The CDR3 has 13 residues. The CDR3 sequence is CASSVTRNAEAFL. For the CDR3, the DNA is TGTGCCAGCAGTGTTACCCGAAACGCTGAAGCTTTCCTT.